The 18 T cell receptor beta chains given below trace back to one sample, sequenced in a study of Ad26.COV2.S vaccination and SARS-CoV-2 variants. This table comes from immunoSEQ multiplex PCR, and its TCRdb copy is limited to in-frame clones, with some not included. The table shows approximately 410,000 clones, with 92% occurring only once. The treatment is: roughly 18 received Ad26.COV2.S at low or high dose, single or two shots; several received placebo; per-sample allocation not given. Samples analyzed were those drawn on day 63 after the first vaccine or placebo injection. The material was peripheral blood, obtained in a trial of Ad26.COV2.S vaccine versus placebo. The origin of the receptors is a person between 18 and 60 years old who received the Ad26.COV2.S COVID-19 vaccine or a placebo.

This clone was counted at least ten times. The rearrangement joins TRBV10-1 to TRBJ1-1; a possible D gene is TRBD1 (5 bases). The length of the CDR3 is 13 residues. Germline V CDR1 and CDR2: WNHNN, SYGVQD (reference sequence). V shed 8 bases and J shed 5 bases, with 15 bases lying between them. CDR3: CASSFSRATEAFF. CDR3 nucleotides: TGCGCCAGCTCCTTCTCCAGGGCAACTGAAGCTTTCTTT.

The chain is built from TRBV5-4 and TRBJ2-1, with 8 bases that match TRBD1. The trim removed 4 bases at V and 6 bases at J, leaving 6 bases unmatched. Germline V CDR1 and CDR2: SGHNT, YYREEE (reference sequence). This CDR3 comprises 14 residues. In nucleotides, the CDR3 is TGTGCCAGCAGCCCAAGCGGACAGGGCAATGAGCAGTTCTTC. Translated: CASSPSGQGNEQFF.

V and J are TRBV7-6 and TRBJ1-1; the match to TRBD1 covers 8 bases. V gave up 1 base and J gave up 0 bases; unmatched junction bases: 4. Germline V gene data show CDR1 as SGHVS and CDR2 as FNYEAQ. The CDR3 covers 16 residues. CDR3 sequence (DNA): TGTGCCAGCAGCTTAGAGGGGACAGGCATGAACACTGAAGCTTTCTTT. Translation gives CASSLEGTGMNTEAFF. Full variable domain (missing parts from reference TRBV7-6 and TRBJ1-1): GAGVSQSPRYKVTKRGQDVALRCDPISGHVSLYWYRQALGQGPEFLTYFNYEAQQDKSGLPNDRFSAERPEGSISTLTIQRTEQRDSAMYRCASSLEGTGMNTEAFFGQGTRLTVV.

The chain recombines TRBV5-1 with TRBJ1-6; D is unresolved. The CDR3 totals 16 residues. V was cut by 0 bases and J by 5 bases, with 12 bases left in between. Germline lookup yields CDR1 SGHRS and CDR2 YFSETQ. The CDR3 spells CASSLAGRADNSPLHF. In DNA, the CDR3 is TGCGCCAGCAGCTTGGCGGGGAGGGCCGATAATTCACCCCTCCACTTT.

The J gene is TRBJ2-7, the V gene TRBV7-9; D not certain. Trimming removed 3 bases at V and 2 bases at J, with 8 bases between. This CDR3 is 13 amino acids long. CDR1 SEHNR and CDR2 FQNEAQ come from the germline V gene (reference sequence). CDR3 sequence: CASSFTGTYEQYF. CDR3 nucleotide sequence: TGTGCCAGCAGCTTCACGGGCACCTACGAGCAGTACTTC.

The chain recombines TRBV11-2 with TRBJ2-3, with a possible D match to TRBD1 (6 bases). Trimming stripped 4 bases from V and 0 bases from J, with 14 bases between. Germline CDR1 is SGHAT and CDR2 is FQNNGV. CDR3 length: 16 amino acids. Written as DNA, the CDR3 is TGTGCCAGCAGCTCCATACAGGGACGTAGCACAGATACGCAGTATTTT. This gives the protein CASSSIQGRSTDTQYF.

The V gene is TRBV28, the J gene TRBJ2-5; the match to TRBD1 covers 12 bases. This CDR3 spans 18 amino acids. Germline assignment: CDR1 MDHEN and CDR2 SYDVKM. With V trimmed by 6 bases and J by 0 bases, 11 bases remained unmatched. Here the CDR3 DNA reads TGTGCCAGCAGCCACGGGACAGGGGGCTTTATGTACCAAGAGACCCAGTACTTC. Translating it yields CASSHGTGGFMYQETQYF.

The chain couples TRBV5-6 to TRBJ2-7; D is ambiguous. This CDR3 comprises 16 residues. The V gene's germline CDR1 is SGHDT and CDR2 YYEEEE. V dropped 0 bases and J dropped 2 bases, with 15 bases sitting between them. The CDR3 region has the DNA TGTGCCAGCAGCTTGGGTCTCTTATCCTCTACCTACGAGCAGTACTTC. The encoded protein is CASSLGLLSSTYEQYF. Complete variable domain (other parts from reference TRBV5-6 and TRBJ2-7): DAGVTQSPTHLIKTRGQQVTLRCSPKSGHDTVSWYQQALGQGPQFIFQYYEEEERQRGNFPDRFSGHQFPNYSSELNVNALLLGDSALYLCASSLGLLSSTYEQYFGPGTRLTVT.

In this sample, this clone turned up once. The CDR3: CASRRRLDEQYF. In DNA form, the CDR3 reads TGTGCCAGCAGGCGTCGTTTAGACGAGCAGTACTTC. The rearrangement links TRBV12-3 or TRBV12-4 to TRBJ2-7; D call uncertain. V was shortened by 6 bases and J by 5 bases, with 11 bases between the two germline ends. There are 12 residues in the CDR3.

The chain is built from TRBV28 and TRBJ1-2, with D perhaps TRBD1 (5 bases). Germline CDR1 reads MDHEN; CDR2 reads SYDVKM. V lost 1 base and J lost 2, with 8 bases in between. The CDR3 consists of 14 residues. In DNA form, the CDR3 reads TGTGCCAGCAGTTTATTGGCAGGGAACTATGGCTACACCTTC. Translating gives CASSLLAGNYGYTF.

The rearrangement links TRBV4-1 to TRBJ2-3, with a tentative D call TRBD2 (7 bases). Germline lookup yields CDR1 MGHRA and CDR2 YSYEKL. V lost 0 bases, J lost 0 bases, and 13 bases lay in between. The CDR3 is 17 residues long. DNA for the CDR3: TGCGCCAGCAGCCAAGATCGCCGGGGGGCAAGCACAGATACGCAGTATTTT. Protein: CASSQDRRGASTDTQYF.

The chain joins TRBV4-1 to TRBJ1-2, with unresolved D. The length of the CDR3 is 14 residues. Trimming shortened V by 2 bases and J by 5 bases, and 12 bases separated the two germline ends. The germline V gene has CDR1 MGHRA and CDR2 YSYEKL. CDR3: CASSQPGTLYGYTF. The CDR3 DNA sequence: TGCGCCAGCAGCCAACCGGGCACCTTATATGGCTACACCTTC.

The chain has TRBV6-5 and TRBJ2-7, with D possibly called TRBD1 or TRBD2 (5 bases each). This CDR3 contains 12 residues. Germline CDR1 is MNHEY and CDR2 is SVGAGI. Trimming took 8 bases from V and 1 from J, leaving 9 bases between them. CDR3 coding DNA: TGTGCCAGCGGGGGAGATTCCTACGAGCAGTACTTC. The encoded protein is CASGGDSYEQYF.

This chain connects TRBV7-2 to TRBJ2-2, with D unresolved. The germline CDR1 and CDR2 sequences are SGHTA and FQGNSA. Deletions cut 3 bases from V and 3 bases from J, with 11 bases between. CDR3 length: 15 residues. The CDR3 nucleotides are TGTGCCAGCAGCTTGCCACACAAGGACACCGGGGAGCTGTTTTTT. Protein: CASSLPHKDTGELFF. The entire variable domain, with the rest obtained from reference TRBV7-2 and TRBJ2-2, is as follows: GAGVSQSPSNKVTEKGKDVELRCDPISGHTALYWYRQSLGQGLEFLIYFQGNSAPDKSGLPSDRFSAERTGGSVSTLTIQRTQQEDSAVYLCASSLPHKDTGELFFGEGSRLTVL.

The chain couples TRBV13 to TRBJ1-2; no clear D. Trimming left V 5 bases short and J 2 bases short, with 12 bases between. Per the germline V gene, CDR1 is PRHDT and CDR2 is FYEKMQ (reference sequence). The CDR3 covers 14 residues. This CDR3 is CASSNRGVNYGYTF. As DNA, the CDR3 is TGTGCCAGCAGCAACCGCGGAGTAAACTATGGCTACACCTTC. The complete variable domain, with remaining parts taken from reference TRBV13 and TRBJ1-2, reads AAGVIQSPRHLIKEKRETATLKCYPIPRHDTVYWYQQGPGQDPQFLISFYEKMQSDKGSIPDRFSAQQFSDYHSELNMSSLELGDSALYFCASSNRGVNYGYTFGSGTRLTVV.

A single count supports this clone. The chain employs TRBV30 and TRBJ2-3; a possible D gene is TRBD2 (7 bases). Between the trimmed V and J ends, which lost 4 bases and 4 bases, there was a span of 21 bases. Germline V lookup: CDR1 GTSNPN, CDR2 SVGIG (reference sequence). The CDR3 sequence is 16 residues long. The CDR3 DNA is TGTGCCTGGATGGGGTACGAGGCGGGGGCTGCAGATACGCAGTATTTT. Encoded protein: CAWMGYEAGAADTQYF.

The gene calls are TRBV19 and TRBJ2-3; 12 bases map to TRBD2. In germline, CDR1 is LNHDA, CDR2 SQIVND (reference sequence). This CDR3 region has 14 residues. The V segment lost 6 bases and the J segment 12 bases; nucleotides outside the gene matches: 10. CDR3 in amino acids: CASRASGGDGIQYF. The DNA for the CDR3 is TGTGCCAGTAGGGCTAGCGGGGGGGATGGGATACAGTATTTT.

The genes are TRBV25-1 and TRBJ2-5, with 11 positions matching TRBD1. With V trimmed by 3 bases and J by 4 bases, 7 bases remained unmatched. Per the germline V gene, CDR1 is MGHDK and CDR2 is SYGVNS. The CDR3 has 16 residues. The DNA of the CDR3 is TGTGCCAGCAGTGACCCCGGACAGGGGGCTTTAGAGACCCAGTACTTC. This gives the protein CASSDPGQGALETQYF.